A single sample gave rise to the 22 T cell receptor beta chains below, sequenced in a study of blood T cell repertoires in COVID-19. Clones were sequenced by immunoSEQ multiplex PCR, and TCRdb holds only the in-frame ones, with some missing. The table shows some 240,000 clones, with approximately 78% occurring only once. The material sequenced was peripheral blood. The receptors shown here come from a woman in her 70s with COVID-19, enrolled during active disease.

The chain has TRBV28 and TRBJ1-6; D gene unclear. The germline gives CDR1 MDHEN, CDR2 SYDVKM. This CDR3 is 14 amino acids long. Trimming left V 6 bases short and J 0 bases short, with 6 bases between. The CDR3 DNA reads TGTGCCAGCAGATCTAGCTCCTATAATTCACCCCTCCACTTT. Encoded protein: CASRSSSYNSPLHF. Drawing the rest from reference TRBV28 and TRBJ1-6, the complete variable domain is DVKVTQSSRYLVKRTGEKVFLECVQDMDHENMFWYRQDPGLGLRLIYFSYDVKMKEKGDIPEGYSVSREKKERFSLILESASTNQTSMYLCASRSSSYNSPLHFGNGTRLTVT.

This chain uses TRBV7-3 with TRBJ2-1, with 9 bases aligning to TRBD1. Losses at the gene ends were 5 bases for V and 7 bases for J; bases not matched to a gene: 9. Germline values: CDR1 SGHTA, CDR2 FQGTGA. There are 15 residues in the CDR3. The CDR3 sequence is CASSVQGAAWNEQFF. In DNA form, the CDR3 reads TGTGCCAGCAGCGTACAGGGGGCCGCGTGGAATGAGCAGTTCTTC.

The genes are TRBV29-1 and TRBJ1-4; unclear D gene. The CDR3 extends over 12 amino acids. Between the trimmed V and J ends, which lost 0 bases and 4 bases, there was a span of 3 bases. Germline V CDR1 and CDR2: SQVTM, ANQGSEA. The CDR3 protein is CSVEDNNEKLFF. In DNA, the CDR3 is TGCAGCGTTGAAGATAATAATGAAAAACTGTTTTTT.

This sequence joins TRBV28 and TRBJ2-7, with TRBD2 identical over 9 bases. The ends lost 5 bases at V and 12 bases at J; junction bases unmatched: 8. Looked up from germline, CDR1 is MDHEN and CDR2 is SYDVKM. This CDR3 contains 12 residues. The CDR3 nucleotides are TGTGCCAGCAGTCCAATCGCGGGAGGGGGGTACTTC. It encodes CASSPIAGGGYF. Complete variable domain (other parts from reference TRBV28 and TRBJ2-7): DVKVTQSSRYLVKRTGEKVFLECVQDMDHENMFWYRQDPGLGLRLIYFSYDVKMKEKGDIPEGYSVSREKKERFSLILESASTNQTSMYLCASSPIAGGGYFGPGTRLTVT.

This sequence joins TRBV14 and TRBJ2-7, with TRBD2 identical over 8 bases. CDR3 length equals 16 residues. Trimming removed 0 bases from V and 0 bases from J; junction bases left unmatched: 4. Germline CDR1 and CDR2: SGHDN and FVKESK. CDR3 in amino acids: CASSQDWAGGSYEQYF. DNA for the CDR3: TGTGCCAGCAGCCAAGATTGGGCGGGAGGCTCCTACGAGCAGTACTTC.

The chain uses TRBV2 and TRBJ2-7, with 10 bases lining up with TRBD2. The CDR3 is 16 residues long. With V trimmed by 6 bases and J by 6 bases, 14 bases remained unmatched. Germline V gives CDR1 SNHLY, CDR2 FYNNEI. The CDR3: CASRPLPSSGSPEQYF. CDR3 DNA sequence: TGTGCCAGCAGACCGTTGCCTTCTAGCGGGAGTCCCGAGCAGTACTTC.

The chain links TRBV29-1 to TRBJ1-6; a weak D match, TRBD1 (5 bases). The germline V gene has CDR1 SQVTM and CDR2 ANQGSEA. CDR3 length equals 13 residues. V gave up 5 bases and J gave up 7 bases, with 12 bases separating them. CDR3 DNA sequence: TGCAGCGTTCTCCGGGACTCAAATTCACCCCTCCACTTT. Translation: CSVLRDSNSPLHF.

This chain connects TRBV9 to TRBJ2-1, with 9 bases aligning to TRBD2. CDR3 length equals 14 residues. J gave up 7 bases and V 4 bases, and 6 bases lay outside the gene matches. Per the germline V gene, CDR1 is SGDLS and CDR2 is YYNGEE. CDR3 amino acids: CASSKTSGLNEQFF. DNA of the CDR3: TGTGCCAGCAGCAAAACTAGCGGGTTGAATGAGCAGTTCTTC. Together with reference TRBV9 and TRBJ2-1, the CDR3 gives the full variable domain: DSGVTQTPKHLITATGQRVTLRCSPRSGDLSVYWYQQSLDQGLQFLIQYYNGEERAKGNILERFSAQQFPDLHSELNLSSLELGDSALYFCASSKTSGLNEQFFGPGTRLTVL.

The rearrangement uses TRBV10-3 and TRBJ1-4, with 8 bases aligning to TRBD1. The V gene end was trimmed by 2 bases and the J gene end by 5 bases; junction bases not matched to a gene: 1. Germline values: CDR1 ENHRY, CDR2 SYGVKD. The CDR3 loop spans 14 amino acids. Here the CDR3 DNA reads TGTGCCATCAGTGAGACAGGGGGGAATGAAAAACTGTTTTTT. It yields the protein CAISETGGNEKLFF.

This rearrangement joins TRBV9 to TRBJ1-3, with D perhaps matching TRBD1 (5 bases). CDR3 length: 16 amino acids. V shed 4 bases and J shed 1 base, with 15 bases lying between them. Germline V gene lookup returns CDR1 SGDLS and CDR2 YYNGEE. CDR3 loop: CASSFRHGGSGNTIYF. The CDR3 bases are TGTGCCAGCAGCTTCCGTCACGGGGGTTCTGGAAACACCATATATTTT.

The chain links TRBV19 to TRBJ1-5; TRBD1 might be the D (6 bases). The CDR3 covers 15 residues. CDR1 LNHDA and CDR2 SQIVND come from the germline V gene (reference sequence). V lost 4 bases to trimming and J lost 5 bases, with 15 bases between them. The CDR3 DNA is TGTGCCAGTAGTACCGGGGGGCCGGGCGATCAGCCCCAGCATTTT. Protein: CASSTGGPGDQPQHF.

The rearrangement uses TRBV6-6 and TRBJ2-7, with 7 nucleotides matching TRBD1. Germline CDR1 reads MNHNY; CDR2 reads SVGAGI (reference sequence). The CDR3 spans 12 residues. V lost 8 bases and J lost 7; bases outside the gene matches: 8. CDR3 bases: TGTGCCAGCCAGGGGGTACAGGGGGAGCAGTACTTC. It specifies CASQGVQGEQYF.

This clone has a count of ten or more. This chain connects TRBV29-1 to TRBJ2-1, with 8 positions matching TRBD2. V dropped 5 bases and J dropped 0; count of bases not matched to a gene: 9. There are 16 residues in the CDR3. CDR1 and CDR2 from the germline V gene are SQVTM and ANQGSEA. The CDR3 coding sequence is TGCAGCGTTCGACGGGGGGGAGGCATCTCCTACAATGAGCAGTTCTTC. This gives the protein CSVRRGGGISYNEQFF.

A few counts support this clone. The CDR3 DNA follows: TGTGCCAGTAGTATCAGACAGGGGGCCGGCTATGGCTACACCTTC. Translated: CASSIRQGAGYGYTF. The V and J genes are TRBV19 and TRBJ1-2, with 10 bases that match TRBD1. Per the germline V gene, CDR1 is LNHDA and CDR2 is SQIVND (reference sequence). The V and J ends lost 3 bases and 4 bases, in that order; junction bases with no gene match: 5. CDR3 length: 15 amino acids.

The genes are TRBV2 and TRBJ1-1; D ambiguous. The CDR3 covers 14 residues. The V and J ends lost 4 bases and 1 base respectively, with 10 bases between them. Germline loops: CDR1 SNHLY, CDR2 FYNNEI. CDR3: CASSVIGKNTEAFF. The CDR3 bases are TGTGCCAGCAGTGTCATCGGGAAGAACACTGAAGCTTTCTTT.

The V gene is TRBV7-2, the J gene TRBJ1-4; maybe TRBD1 (5 bases). Trimming took off 7 bases at V and 11 bases at J, with 17 bases between the two ends. The CDR3 is made up of 13 amino acids. Germline V gene lookup returns CDR1 SGHTA and CDR2 FQGNSA. CDR3 sequence reads: CASTPGGLGKLFF. The CDR3 DNA follows: TGTGCCAGCACCCCCGGGGGACTCGGGAAACTGTTTTTT.

The V call is TRBV12-3 or TRBV12-4, the J call TRBJ1-1; 7 nucleotides line up with TRBD1. V lost 9 bases to trimming and J lost 10 bases; unmatched junction nucleotides: 11. This CDR3 has 12 residues. CDR3 sequence reads: CASGRGLNTAFF. The CDR3 region has the DNA TGTGCCAGTGGAAGGGGGCTTAACACAGCTTTCTTT.

The J gene is TRBJ1-2, the V gene TRBV2; possible D gene TRBD1, 5 bases. The CDR3 loop spans 12 amino acids. CDR1 is SNHLY and CDR2 is FYNNEI in the germline V gene. V lost 4 bases, J lost 4 bases, and 7 bases lay in between. CDR3: CASSADSYGYTF. As DNA, the CDR3 is TGTGCCAGCAGTGCTGACAGCTATGGCTACACCTTC.

The chain combines TRBV28 with TRBJ2-3; D call uncertain. CDR1 and CDR2 from the germline V gene are MDHEN and SYDVKM. The CDR3 totals 14 residues. Trimming shortened V by 8 bases and J by 0 bases, and 12 bases separated the two germline ends. CDR3: CASLRFPSTDTQYF. The CDR3 DNA sequence: TGTGCCAGCCTCCGTTTCCCTAGCACAGATACGCAGTATTTT.

V gene TRBV7-9 combines with J gene TRBJ2-1, with 11 bases that match TRBD2. The CDR3 loop spans 16 amino acids. From germline, CDR1 is SEHNR and CDR2 FQNEAQ (reference sequence). Trimming took 5 bases from V and 8 from J; bases not matched to a gene: 11. The CDR3 bases are TGTGCCAGCAGCCTCCTTAGCGGGAGGGCAGCGGATGAGCAGTTCTTC. It is translated as CASSLLSGRAADEQFF.

The rearrangement uses TRBV10-1 and TRBJ2-2, with D unclear. V was cut by 5 bases and J by 0 bases, with 4 bases left in between. The CDR3 contains 13 residues. The germline V gene has CDR1 WNHNN and CDR2 SYGVQD (reference sequence). This CDR3 is CASSLSNTGELFF. CDR3 nucleotides: TGCGCCAGCAGTCTTTCGAACACCGGGGAGCTGTTTTTT.

V gene TRBV5-6 combines with J gene TRBJ1-6; 7 nucleotides line up with TRBD1. This CDR3 is built from 19 residues. Looked up from germline, CDR1 is SGHDT and CDR2 is YYEEEE. V was pared by 4 bases and J by 8 bases, with 21 bases of the junction left unmatched. The CDR3 reads CASSRPRPQTGEADSPLHF. Written as DNA, the CDR3 is TGTGCCAGCAGCCGCCCCCGGCCCCAAACAGGGGAGGCGGATTCACCCCTCCACTTT.